The 8 T cell receptor beta chains in this list originate from one sample, sequenced in a study of CD4 T cells in relation to SARS-CoV-2 and coronaviruses (dated by TCRdb to the early 2020s). Libraries were built with the immunoSEQ multiplex PCR assay. The table was pulled from immuneACCESS by TCRdb, which kept in-frame rearrangements only. Such tables lose some clones; where checked, under half of the loss comes from unresolved V genes, and the rest has no known cause. The sample table contains about 24,000 clones; only one count was recorded for about 76% of them. The ten top clones hold more than 14% of the sample. CD4+ T cells from unexposed donors were collected before the COVID-19 pandemic (2011-2018). After 10 days of culture, CD4+ T cells were isolated with the EasySep CD4+ T cell isolation kit. These receptors' antigens are unknown. The sequenced sample consisted of CD4+ T cells from PBMCs, cultured in vitro. These receptors originate from a human donor in good health.

This clone was observed a handful of times. The DNA of the CDR3 is TGTGCCAGCAGCTTGGGACAGGACAATGAGCAGTTCTTC. It encodes CASSLGQDNEQFF. The chain employs TRBV7-2 and TRBJ2-1; TRBD1 matches at 8 bases. CDR3 length equals 13 residues. Germline CDR1 reads SGHTA; CDR2 reads FQGNSA. V shed 3 bases and J 5 bases; nucleotides not matched to a gene: 0.

V usage is TRBV5-1 and J usage is TRBJ2-3, with D perhaps matching TRBD1 (5 bases). Germline-derived CDR1 and CDR2 are SGHRS and YFSETQ. The CDR3 extends over 15 amino acids. V lost 4 bases and J lost 6, with 18 bases in between. The CDR3 sequence is CASSPPRAAGDTQYF. In DNA form, the CDR3 reads TGCGCCAGCAGCCCCCCTCGGGCGGCAGGGGATACGCAGTATTTT.

The chain combines TRBV5-1 with TRBJ1-2; a possible D gene is TRBD1 (5 bases). Germline lookup yields CDR1 SGHRS and CDR2 YFSETQ. Deletions cut 4 bases from V and 5 bases from J, with 12 bases between. The CDR3 consists of 13 residues. CDR3 DNA: TGCGCCAGCAGCGCCGAGGGGAGGTATGGCTACACCTTC. Translated, it gives CASSAEGRYGYTF.

This chain joins TRBV5-6 and TRBJ2-1, with 11 bases matching TRBD2. Per the germline V gene, CDR1 is SGHDT and CDR2 is YYEEEE. Trimming took 5 bases from V and 1 from J; bases not matched to a gene: 5. The CDR3 spans 16 residues. The CDR3 here is CASRPPSGGSYNEQFF. The CDR3 region has the DNA TGTGCCAGCAGGCCTCCTAGCGGGGGGTCCTACAATGAGCAGTTCTTC.

Here the CDR3 reads CASSPDAGGYTDTQYF. The CDR3 DNA sequence: TGTGCCAGCAGCCCCGACGCGGGGGGATACACAGATACGCAGTATTTT. The chain links TRBV9 to TRBJ2-3; 8 bases match TRBD2. The CDR3 has 16 residues. J was trimmed by 2 bases and V by 4 bases; bases with no gene match: 9. Germline CDR1 is SGDLS and CDR2 is YYNGEE.

The table lists this clone with a few counts. This chain links TRBV2 with TRBJ2-7; 7 bases agree with TRBD1. CDR3 length: 16 amino acids. V trimming: 1 base; J trimming: 0 bases; junction bases outside the gene matches: 6. CDR1 and CDR2 (germline): SNHLY, FYNNEI. CDR3 sequence: CASSEVGTVPSYEQYF. In DNA, the CDR3 is TGTGCCAGCAGTGAAGTGGGGACAGTTCCCTCCTACGAGCAGTACTTC.

The J gene is TRBJ2-1, the V gene TRBV30; D possibly matches TRBD1 or TRBD2 (5 bases each). Trimming took 3 bases from V and 7 from J, leaving 16 bases between them. Germline V gene sequence: CDR1 GTSNPN, CDR2 SVGIG (reference sequence). The CDR3 loop spans 14 amino acids. CDR3 residues: CAWRIEGTMNEQFF. CDR3 coding DNA: TGTGCCTGGAGAATCGAGGGGACGATGAATGAGCAGTTCTTC. Variable domain in full (rest from reference TRBV30 and TRBJ2-1): SQTIHQWPATLVQPVGSPLSLECTVEGTSNPNLYWYRQAAGRGLQLLFYSVGIGQISSEVPQNLSASRPQDRQFILSSKKLLLSDSGFYLCAWRIEGTMNEQFFGPGTRLTVL.

CDR3 protein: CASSYSRGYYEQYF. The CDR3 DNA is TGTGCCAGCAGTTACTCTAGGGGTTACTACGAGCAGTACTTC. J is TRBJ2-7 and V is TRBV6-2 or TRBV6-3, with a tentative D call TRBD1 (5 bases). The CDR3 is made up of 14 amino acids. Germline lookup yields CDR1 MNHEY and CDR2 SVGEGT. V gave up 0 bases and J gave up 3 bases, with 9 bases separating them.